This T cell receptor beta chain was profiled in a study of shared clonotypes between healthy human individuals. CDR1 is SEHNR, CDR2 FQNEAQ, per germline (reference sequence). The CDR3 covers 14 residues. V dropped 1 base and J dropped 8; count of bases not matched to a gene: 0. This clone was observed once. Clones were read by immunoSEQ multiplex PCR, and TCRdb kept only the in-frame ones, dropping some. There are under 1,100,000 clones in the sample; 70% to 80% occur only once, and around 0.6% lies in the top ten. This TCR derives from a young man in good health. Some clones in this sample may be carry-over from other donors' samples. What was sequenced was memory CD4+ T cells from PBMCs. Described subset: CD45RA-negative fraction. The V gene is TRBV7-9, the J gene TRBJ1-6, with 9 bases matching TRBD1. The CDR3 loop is CASSLGTGDSPLHF. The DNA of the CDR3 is TGTGCCAGCAGCTTAGGGACAGGGGATTCACCCCTCCACTTT.